The 7 T cell receptor beta chains given below trace back to one sample, sequenced in a study of blood T cells in healthy people across ages. The second PCR ran roughly 7 to 11 cycles with a sample-barcoded 5' primer and J-beta primers. One entry per CDR3 protein, called by TCRdb with MiXCR from the 5' RACE reads. The profile covers hundreds of thousands of distinct CDR3 sequences, with around 52% appearing a single time and approximately 13% taken by the ten largest. Material: blood. These receptors all stem from a woman older than 75 in good health.

This clonotype showed up just a few times. This sequence joins TRBV3-1 and TRBJ2-5; D is ambiguous. The CDR3 covers 14 residues. Trimming pared 6 bases from V and 0 bases from J, leaving 11 bases between. Germline-derived CDR1 and CDR2 are LGHDT and YNNKEL (reference sequence). DNA for the CDR3: TGTGCCAGCAGAAGTAAGGGCTACCAAGAGACCCAGTACTTC. Its protein is CASRSKGYQETQYF.

The sample holds many counts of this clonotype. A much larger clone differs by one base, so this may be a read error. V usage is TRBV20-1 and J usage is TRBJ2-3; D remains unclear. CDR1 is DFQATT, CDR2 SNEGSKA, per germline (reference sequence). The length of the CDR3 is 12 residues. With 5 bases removed from V and 11 bases from J, the gap between germline ends came to 17 bases. The CDR3 DNA reads as TGCAGTGCTCGCTGGATGATCGAAGGGCAGTATTTT. Encoded protein: CSARWMIEGQYF.

The V gene is TRBV3-1, the J gene TRBJ2-6; D may be TRBD2 (6 bases). The length of the CDR3 is 16 residues. Germline values: CDR1 LGHDT, CDR2 YNNKEL (reference sequence). Trimming left V 7 bases short and J 4 bases short, with 17 bases between. CDR3 amino acids: CASISKAREGANVLTF. DNA of the CDR3: TGTGCCAGCATCTCCAAGGCCCGGGAGGGGGCCAACGTCCTGACTTTC.

There are a few counts of this clonotype. V gene TRBV5-1 combines with J gene TRBJ2-1; D perhaps matches TRBD2 (6 bases). The CDR3 covers 15 residues. The V end lost 4 bases, the J end lost 2 bases, and 13 bases lay between the germline ends. Germline V gives CDR1 SGHRS, CDR2 YFSETQ. For the CDR3, the DNA is TGCGCCAGCAGCCGTCAGTCGGGAGCCTACAATGAGCAGTTCTTC. Protein: CASSRQSGAYNEQFF.

Worth noting for this clonotype: A much more abundant neighbour one base away suggests this may be a read error. V gene TRBV6-6 combines with J gene TRBJ2-2; 10 bases map to TRBD2. CDR1 is MNHNY, CDR2 SVGAGI, per germline (reference sequence). The CDR3 consists of 15 residues. The CDR3 nucleotides are TGTGTCAGCGGGAGGGGGGCGCAAAATGGCGGGGAGCTGTTTTTT. Its translation is CVSGRGAQNGGELFF.

This clonotype was seen many times. The chain is built from TRBV27 and TRBJ2-7, with TRBD2 as a possible D gene (5 bases). CDR1 is MNHEY, CDR2 SMNVEV, per germline (reference sequence). V was pared by 5 bases and J by 4 bases, with 12 bases between. The CDR3 runs to 13 residues. In DNA form, the CDR3 reads TGTGCCAGCAGTCACTCCCCGGGATACGAGCAGTACTTC. The encoded protein is CASSHSPGYEQYF.

The rearrangement joins TRBV6-5 to TRBJ1-5; 7 bases align to TRBD1. The CDR3 sequence is 15 residues long. The germline V gene encodes CDR1 MNHEY and CDR2 SVGAGI. V was pared by 4 bases and J by 0 bases, with 3 bases of the junction left unmatched. The CDR3 nucleotides read TGTGCCAGCAGTTCGACAGGGCTTAGCAATCAGCCCCAGCATTTT. This translates into CASSSTGLSNQPQHF.